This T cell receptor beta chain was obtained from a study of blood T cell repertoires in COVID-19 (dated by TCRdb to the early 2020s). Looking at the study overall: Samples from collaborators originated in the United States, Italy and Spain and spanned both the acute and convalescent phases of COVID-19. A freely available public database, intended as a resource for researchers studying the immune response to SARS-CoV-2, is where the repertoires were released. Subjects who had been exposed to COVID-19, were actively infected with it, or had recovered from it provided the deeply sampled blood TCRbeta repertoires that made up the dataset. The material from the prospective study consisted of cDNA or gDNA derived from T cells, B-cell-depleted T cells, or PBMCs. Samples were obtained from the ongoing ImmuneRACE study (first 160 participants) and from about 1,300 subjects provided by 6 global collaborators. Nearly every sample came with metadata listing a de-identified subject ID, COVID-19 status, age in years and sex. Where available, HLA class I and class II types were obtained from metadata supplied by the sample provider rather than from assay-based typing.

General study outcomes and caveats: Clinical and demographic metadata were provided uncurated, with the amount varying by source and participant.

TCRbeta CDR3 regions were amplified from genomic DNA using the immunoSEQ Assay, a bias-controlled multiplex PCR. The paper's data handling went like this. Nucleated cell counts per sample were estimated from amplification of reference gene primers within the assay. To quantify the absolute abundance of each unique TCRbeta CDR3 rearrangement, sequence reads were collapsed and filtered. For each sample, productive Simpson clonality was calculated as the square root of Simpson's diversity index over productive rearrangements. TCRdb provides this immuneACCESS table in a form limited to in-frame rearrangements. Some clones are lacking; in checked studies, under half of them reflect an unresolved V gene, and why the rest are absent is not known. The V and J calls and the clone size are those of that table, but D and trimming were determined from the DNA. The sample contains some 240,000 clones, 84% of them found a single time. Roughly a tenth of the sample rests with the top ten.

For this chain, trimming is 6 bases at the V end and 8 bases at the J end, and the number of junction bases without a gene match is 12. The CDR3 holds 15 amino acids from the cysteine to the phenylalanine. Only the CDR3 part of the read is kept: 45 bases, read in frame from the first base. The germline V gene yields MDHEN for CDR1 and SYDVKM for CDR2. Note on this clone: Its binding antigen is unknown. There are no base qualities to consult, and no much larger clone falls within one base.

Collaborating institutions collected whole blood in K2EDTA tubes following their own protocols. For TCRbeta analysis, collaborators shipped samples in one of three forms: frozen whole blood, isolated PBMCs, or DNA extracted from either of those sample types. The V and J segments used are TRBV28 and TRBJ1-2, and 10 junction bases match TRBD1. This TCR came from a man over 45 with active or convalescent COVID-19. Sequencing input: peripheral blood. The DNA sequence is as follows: TGTGCCAGCAGACCTTCCGGGACAGGGGAGTGGGGCTACACCTTC. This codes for CASRPSGTGEWGYTF.